This T cell receptor (beta chain) is drawn from a study of breast tumors, draining lymph nodes, adjacent tissues. Germline-derived CDR1 and CDR2 are LGHNA and YNFKEQ. CDR3 length: 15 amino acids. The V end was cut by 1 base, the J end by 1 base, with 7 bases between. TCRdb called the multiplex PCR reads again in MiXCR, with one record for every CDR3 protein. The data contain tens of thousands of distinct CDR3 sequences, 45% to 60% of them singletons. Sequenced material: breast tumor tissue. This receptor was identified in a female donor with breast cancer. Some clones in this sample may be carry-over from other donors' samples. This chain uses TRBV4-2 with TRBJ2-2, with D maybe TRBD1 (6 bases). The DNA for the CDR3 is TGTGCCAGCAGCCAAGGGACAGTGAACACCGGGGAGCTGTTTTTT. Translating it yields CASSQGTVNTGELFF.